Listed here are 23 T cell receptor beta chains from one sample, sequenced in a study of blood T cell repertoires in COVID-19 (dated by TCRdb to about 2020). Library preparation used the immunoSEQ multiplex PCR assay. Drawn from immuneACCESS, this table holds only the in-frame rearrangements with V and J called that TCRdb kept. Clones are partly lost; checked studies trace under half to an unresolved V gene and leave the rest unexplained. The sample table records roughly 15,000 clones; 85% to 90% of these occur just once. Roughly a third of the sample is taken by the ten largest. The sample taken for sequencing was peripheral blood. These receptors were collected from a woman at least 80 years old with COVID-19, enrolled during active disease.

This chain's CDR3 is CASSQGLAGAEEQFF. CDR3 bases: TGTGCCAGCTCACAAGGACTAGCGGGAGCGGAAGAGCAGTTCTTC. The J gene is TRBJ2-1, the V gene TRBV18; 13 nucleotides line up with TRBD2. CDR3 length: 15 residues. V shed 4 bases, J shed 10 bases, and the junction held 7 bases outside the gene matches. CDR1 KGHSH and CDR2 LQKENI come from the germline V gene.

The chain recombines TRBV28 with TRBJ2-1; D gene ambiguous. The CDR3 spans 12 residues. Germline CDR1 is MDHEN and CDR2 is SYDVKM. The germline V and J ends were trimmed by 4 bases and 12 bases, with 13 bases remaining between them. The CDR3 protein is CASSSTDITQFF. The CDR3 coding sequence is TGTGCCAGCAGTTCGACTGATATAACGCAGTTCTTC.

V is TRBV18 and J is TRBJ2-5; TRBD1 aligns across 8 bases. The V gene's germline CDR1 is KGHSH and CDR2 LQKENI. The CDR3 has 15 residues. After removal of 1 base from V and 3 bases from J, the junction contained 4 bases not matched to a gene. CDR3 in amino acids: CASSPLGQGKETQYF. As DNA, the CDR3 is TGTGCCAGCTCACCACTAGGACAGGGAAAAGAGACCCAGTACTTC.

The chain has TRBV25-1 and TRBJ2-7; a weak D match, TRBD1 (5 bases). The CDR3 covers 16 residues. Deletions cut 1 base from V and 4 bases from J, with 17 bases between. Germline CDR1 is MGHDK and CDR2 is SYGVNS. CDR3 sequence reads: CASSESPTGFEYEQYF. The CDR3 bases are TGTGCCAGCAGTGAATCACCTACAGGTTTTGAGTACGAGCAGTACTTC.

CDR3 nucleotides: TGTGCCAGCAGTCACAGGGGAGGACTCTATGGCTACACCTTC. Its translation is CASSHRGGLYGYTF. The chain combines TRBV6-2 or TRBV6-3 with TRBJ1-2, with TRBD1 matching over 7 bases. V gave up 5 bases and J gave up 4 bases; unmatched junction bases: 7. The CDR3 runs 14 residues. Looked up from germline, CDR1 is MNHEY and CDR2 is SVGEGT.

The rearrangement uses TRBV10-3 and TRBJ1-2, with 11 bases identical to TRBD1. V lost 4 bases to trimming and J lost 5 bases; unmatched junction nucleotides: 12. CDR1 is ENHRY and CDR2 is SYGVKD in the germline V gene. CDR3 length: 17 amino acids. DNA of the CDR3: TGTGCCATCAGTGGAGGACAGGGGGCATCGTTATCTTATGGCTACACCTTC. Translated: CAISGGQGASLSYGYTF.

The rearrangement uses TRBV6-2 or TRBV6-3 and TRBJ2-7, with unresolved D. Germline CDR1 is MNHEY and CDR2 is SVGEGT. V was clipped by 0 bases and J by 9 bases, with 18 bases between them. The CDR3 runs to 15 residues. The CDR3 region is CASSYSNPVPRGQYF. CDR3 in DNA: TGTGCCAGCAGTTACTCGAATCCAGTCCCTCGTGGGCAGTACTTC.

This clone has only one observation. The chain recombines TRBV6-5 with TRBJ2-1; no clear D gene. The germline V gene has CDR1 MNHEY and CDR2 SVGAGI. This CDR3 has 15 amino acids. The germline V and J ends were trimmed by 6 bases and 0 bases, with 12 bases remaining between them. DNA of the CDR3: TGTGCCAGCAGGATGAGACTGATCTCCTACAATGAGCAGTTCTTC. Its protein product is CASRMRLISYNEQFF.

This chain connects TRBV28 to TRBJ2-1; TRBD2 matches at 7 bases. The ends lost 6 bases at V and 5 bases at J; junction bases unmatched: 10. This CDR3 spans 15 amino acids. CDR1 is MDHEN, CDR2 SYDVKM, per germline. The CDR3 loop is CASSRRASGNNEQFF. The CDR3 DNA reads as TGTGCCAGCAGCCGCAGAGCTAGCGGCAACAATGAGCAGTTCTTC.

This chain connects TRBV5-5 to TRBJ1-4, with D perhaps matching TRBD1 (6 bases). This CDR3 contains 18 residues. The germline V and J ends were trimmed by 5 bases and 3 bases, with 23 bases remaining between them. Per germline, CDR1 SGHKS and CDR2 YYEKEE (reference sequence). CDR3 region: CASRRQETSLGPNEKLFF. CDR3 nucleotide sequence: TGTGCCAGCAGACGACAGGAGACCTCCCTTGGTCCTAATGAAAAACTGTTTTTT.

The gene calls are TRBV7-9 and TRBJ2-1, with 7 bases lining up with TRBD2. Unmatched junction bases numbered 9, after V lost 4 bases and J lost 6 bases. The germline CDR1 and CDR2 sequences are SEHNR and FQNEAQ (reference sequence). The CDR3 consists of 15 residues. CDR3 residues: CASSSSGGGSNEQFF. DNA of the CDR3: TGTGCCAGCAGCTCCTCCGGGGGAGGGTCCAATGAGCAGTTCTTC.

The rearrangement joins TRBV7-8 to TRBJ1-3; no clear D gene. There are 16 residues in the CDR3. Germline V gene lookup returns CDR1 SGHVS and CDR2 FQNEAQ. V dropped 0 bases and J dropped 1 base, with 10 bases sitting between them. CDR3 protein: CASSLATASSGNTIYF. The CDR3 nucleotides read TGTGCCAGCAGCTTAGCGACCGCTAGTTCTGGAAACACCATATATTTT.

The rearrangement links TRBV5-1 to TRBJ2-1, with D perhaps TRBD1 (5 bases). CDR1 is SGHRS, CDR2 YFSETQ, per germline. The CDR3 contains 16 residues. Trimming left V 3 bases short and J 3 bases short, with 16 bases between. CDR3 sequence reads: CASSSQPQTDYNEQFF. The CDR3, as DNA: TGCGCCAGCAGCTCCCAGCCACAGACAGACTACAATGAGCAGTTCTTC.

V usage is TRBV9 and J usage is TRBJ2-7; D remains unclear. CDR1 and CDR2 (germline): SGDLS, YYNGEE. This CDR3 has 12 residues. V gave up 7 bases and J gave up 3 bases, with 11 bases separating them. The CDR3 sequence: CASGRRSYEQYF. CDR3 nucleotide sequence: TGTGCCAGCGGGCGACGAAGCTACGAGCAGTACTTC.

This rearrangement joins TRBV28 to TRBJ1-6; weak D call: TRBD1 (5 bases). V gave up 3 bases and J gave up 3 bases, with 15 bases separating them. The CDR3 is 17 residues long. Germline V CDR1 and CDR2: MDHEN, SYDVKM. The CDR3 here is CASSFTARVGYNSPLHF. In DNA, the CDR3 is TGTGCCAGCAGTTTTACAGCCAGGGTTGGCTATAATTCACCCCTCCACTTT.

The chain joins TRBV9 to TRBJ2-3; D is undetermined. The CDR3 has 14 residues. Trimming left V 4 bases short and J 0 bases short, with 9 bases between. Germline loops: CDR1 SGDLS, CDR2 YYNGEE. The CDR3 sequence: CASSLTPSTDTQYF. CDR3 coding DNA: TGTGCCAGCAGCCTGACTCCTAGCACAGATACGCAGTATTTT.

This chain joins TRBV7-7 and TRBJ1-5; maybe TRBD1 (5 bases). The CDR3 contains 13 residues. Per the germline V gene, CDR1 is SSHAT and CDR2 is FNYEAQ (reference sequence). V lost 3 bases to trimming and J lost 6 bases, with 9 bases between them. CDR3 bases: TGTGCCAGCAGCTTGGCGCAGGGTCAGCCCCAGCATTTT. It codes for CASSLAQGQPQHF.

This chain links TRBV11-3 with TRBJ2-7, with D perhaps matching TRBD2 (5 bases). This CDR3 comprises 13 residues. The germline V and J ends were trimmed by 1 base and 7 bases, with 11 bases remaining between them. From germline, CDR1 is SGHNT and CDR2 YENEEA. For the CDR3, the DNA is TGTGCCAGCAGCTTAGGAAGGGAGCAAGAGCAGTACTTC. Its protein product is CASSLGREQEQYF.

This clone was seen a single time. The genes are TRBV5-1 and TRBJ2-1, with 7 bases lining up with TRBD1. This CDR3 comprises 15 residues. Germline V gene sequence: CDR1 SGHRS, CDR2 YFSETQ. The J segment lost 2 bases and the V segment lost 4 bases, leaving 6 bases of the junction unmatched. The CDR3 spells CASSGPGGPYNEQFF. For the CDR3, the DNA is TGCGCCAGCAGCGGTCCAGGGGGTCCCTACAATGAGCAGTTCTTC.

The J gene is TRBJ2-5, the V gene TRBV6-5; perhaps TRBD1 as D (6 bases). The CDR3 totals 13 residues. Germline V CDR1 and CDR2: MNHEY, SVGAGI. Trimming removed 4 bases from V and 10 bases from J, with 16 bases in between. CDR3 in DNA: TGTGCCAGCAGTTTCGAATGGGCAGGGGTCCAGTACTTC. As protein: CASSFEWAGVQYF.

The chain uses TRBV19 and TRBJ1-5, with TRBD1 as a possible D gene (6 bases). Germline V CDR1 and CDR2: LNHDA, SQIVND (reference sequence). The CDR3 consists of 15 residues. V was clipped by 4 bases and J by 5 bases, with 15 bases between them. The CDR3 DNA follows: TGTGCCAGTAGTAGCACAGGGACGGGTTATCAGCCCCAGCATTTT. Amino acids: CASSSTGTGYQPQHF. Based on the CDR3 plus reference TRBV19 and TRBJ1-5, the full variable domain is DGGITQSPKYLFRKEGQNVTLSCEQNLNHDAMYWYRQDPGQGLRLIYYSQIVNDFQKGDIAEGYSVSREKKESFPLTVTSAQKNPTAFYLCASSSTGTGYQPQHFGDGTRLSIL.

The rearrangement links TRBV7-9 to TRBJ2-1; the D gene is possibly TRBD2 (6 bases). V lost 5 bases and J 1 base, leaving 12 bases between the germline ends. The CDR3 is 15 amino acids. From germline, CDR1 is SEHNR and CDR2 FQNEAQ (reference sequence). CDR3 amino acids: CASSTLAVSYNEQFF. CDR3 DNA sequence: TGTGCCAGCAGCACACTAGCCGTGTCCTACAATGAGCAGTTCTTC.

The chain combines TRBV6-6 with TRBJ2-3; 13 bases map to TRBD2. After removal of 5 bases from V and 0 bases from J, the junction contained 8 bases not matched to a gene. The CDR3 extends over 18 amino acids. CDR1 MNHNY and CDR2 SVGAGI come from the germline V gene (reference sequence). The DNA for the CDR3 is TGTGCCAGCAGTCGATTCGGGACTAGCGGGGACAGCACAGATACGCAGTATTTT. This gives the protein CASSRFGTSGDSTDTQYF.